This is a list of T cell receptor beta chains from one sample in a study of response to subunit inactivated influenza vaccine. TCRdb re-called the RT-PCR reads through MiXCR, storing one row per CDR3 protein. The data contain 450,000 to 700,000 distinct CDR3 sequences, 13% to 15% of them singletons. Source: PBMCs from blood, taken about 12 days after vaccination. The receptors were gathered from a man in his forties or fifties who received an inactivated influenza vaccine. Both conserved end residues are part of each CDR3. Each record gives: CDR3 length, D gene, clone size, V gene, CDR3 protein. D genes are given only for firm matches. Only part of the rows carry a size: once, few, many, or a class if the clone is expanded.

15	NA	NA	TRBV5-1	CASSSQGVTNEKLFF
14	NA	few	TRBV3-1	CASSQSRRSTEAFF
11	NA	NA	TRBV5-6	CASSNGPQKFF
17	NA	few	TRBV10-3	CAISGGGPYSGANVLTF
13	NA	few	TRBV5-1	CASSRMWGEKLFF
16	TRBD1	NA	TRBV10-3	CAISESAGQGSEKLFF
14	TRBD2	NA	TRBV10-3	CAAAGGPQKETQYF
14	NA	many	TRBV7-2	CASSLGPGNYGYTF
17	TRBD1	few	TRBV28	CASSSPGQGAPGNTIYF
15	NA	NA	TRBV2	CASKAQRGNNSPLHF
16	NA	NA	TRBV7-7	CASSPRLAYCSYEQYF
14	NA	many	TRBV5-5	CASTRAGLNYGYTF
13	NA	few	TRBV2	CASRDFDYNEQFF
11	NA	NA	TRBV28	CASTNRYEAFF
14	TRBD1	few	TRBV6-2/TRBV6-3	CASRSRDRGTGLFF
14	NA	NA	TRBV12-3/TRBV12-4	CASRSAGASYEQYF
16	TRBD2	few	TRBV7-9	CASSGGLAGIYNEQFF
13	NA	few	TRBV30	CASAGPQGGELFF
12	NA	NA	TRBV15	CATKGVDSPLHF
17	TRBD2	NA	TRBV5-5	CASSLILAGGPSYEQYF
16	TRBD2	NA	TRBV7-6	CASSLEAGVGTDTQYF
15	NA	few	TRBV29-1	CSGTPAFRGTDTQYF
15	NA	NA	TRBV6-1	CASCRLDGPTDTQYF
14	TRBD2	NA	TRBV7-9	CASSLEGLVAAHYF
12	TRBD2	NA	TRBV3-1	CASSQAGGSPNF
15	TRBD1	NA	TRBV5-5	CASSYRGQTSYGYTF
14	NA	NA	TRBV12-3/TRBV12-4	CASTGGGLNTEAFF
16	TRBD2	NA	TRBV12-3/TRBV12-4	CASSTLAGASTDTQYF
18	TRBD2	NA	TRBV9	CASSVGGLAQDLTGELFF